The 28 T cell receptor beta chains in this list originate from one sample, sequenced in a study of OX40 agonist ivuxolimab in advanced cancers. Produced via immunoSEQ multiplex PCR; TCRdb's table is partial and in-frame only. The top ten clones hold around 0.4% of a sample with about 64,000 clones, less than 95% of them seen once. The sample was CD4+ or CD8+ T cells sorted from blood, taken in a trial of the OX40 agonist ivuxolimab. These receptors all stem from an adult with an advanced solid tumor such as melanoma, head and neck, liver or kidney cancer.

The J gene is TRBJ2-1, the V gene TRBV7-9; 9 bases map to TRBD2. V was clipped by 5 bases and J by 0 bases; unmatched bases: 5. Germline CDR1 SEHNR, CDR2 FQNEAQ (reference sequence). This CDR3 comprises 16 residues. DNA of the CDR3: TGTGCCAGCAGCCGCCTTAGCGGGAGCTCCTACAATGAGCAGTTCTTC. Residues: CASSRLSGSSYNEQFF.

The chain combines TRBV7-2 with TRBJ2-5; 9 nucleotides line up with TRBD2. CDR1 and CDR2 from the germline V gene are SGHTA and FQGNSA. V lost 3 bases to trimming and J lost 4 bases; unmatched junction nucleotides: 6. CDR3 length equals 15 residues. The CDR3, as DNA: TGTGCCAGCAGCTTTCAGGCGGGAGGGGGAGAGACCCAGTACTTC. Translating it yields CASSFQAGGGETQYF.

The chain combines TRBV19 with TRBJ1-5; the match to TRBD1 covers 7 bases. J lost 2 bases, V lost 5 bases, and 6 bases had no gene match. Per the germline V gene, CDR1 is LNHDA and CDR2 is SQIVND (reference sequence). The CDR3 runs to 15 residues. CDR3 sequence (DNA): TGTGCCAGTAGTTTCCCCGGGACAGGCAATCAGCCCCAGCATTTT. This translates into CASSFPGTGNQPQHF.

V usage is TRBV10-1 and J usage is TRBJ2-1; 7 bases agree with TRBD2. CDR3 length equals 15 residues. The V gene's germline CDR1 is WNHNN and CDR2 SYGVQD (reference sequence). The ends lost 5 bases at V and 0 bases at J; junction bases unmatched: 4. The chain's CDR3 is CASSPSGPSYNEQFF. Written as DNA, the CDR3 is TGCGCCAGCAGTCCTAGCGGTCCCTCCTACAATGAGCAGTTCTTC.

The V call is TRBV16, the J call TRBJ1-2; D call uncertain. V lost 6 bases to trimming and J lost 2 bases, with 13 bases between them. Germline V gene lookup returns CDR1 KGHSY and CDR2 FQNENV. The CDR3 loop spans 14 amino acids. CDR3 protein: CASSYTVQNYGYTF. As DNA, the CDR3 is TGTGCCAGCAGTTATACGGTCCAGAACTATGGCTACACCTTC.

The genes are TRBV2 and TRBJ1-4; 9 positions agree with TRBD1. Trimming cost V 9 bases and J 4 bases; bases outside gene matches: 3. CDR1 SNHLY and CDR2 FYNNEI come from the germline V gene. This CDR3 has 13 amino acids. CDR3 coding DNA: TGTGCCAGACGGACAGGGGTTAATGAAAAACTGTTTTTT. Translation gives CARRTGVNEKLFF.

The chain joins TRBV9 to TRBJ2-3, with 10 bases that match TRBD2. The germline V gene encodes CDR1 SGDLS and CDR2 YYNGEE. V gave up 4 bases and J gave up 4 bases; unmatched junction bases: 9. The CDR3 length is 16 residues. The CDR3, as DNA: TGTGCCAGCAGCTCCACTAGCGGGAATGGTGCAGATACGCAGTATTTT. Protein sequence: CASSSTSGNGADTQYF.

DNA of the CDR3: TGTGCCAGCAGGAGGGGCGGGAGCAGCACAGATACGCAGTATTTT. Its protein is CASRRGGSSTDTQYF. The rearrangement joins TRBV6-6 to TRBJ2-3; TRBD2 matches 7 bases. The V and J ends lost 6 bases and 0 bases, in that order; junction bases with no gene match: 6. Germline lookup yields CDR1 MNHNY and CDR2 SVGAGI (reference sequence). The CDR3 length is 15 residues.

The chain links TRBV14 to TRBJ2-3; D perhaps matches TRBD1 (6 bases). The CDR3 is 13 amino acids. Germline lookup yields CDR1 SGHDN and CDR2 FVKESK. V gave up 1 base and J gave up 8 bases, with 10 bases separating them. The CDR3 region has the DNA TGTGCCAGCAGCCAAGTTATAGGGGGTACGCAGTATTTT. Translated, it gives CASSQVIGGTQYF. The full variable domain, its missing parts supplied by reference TRBV14 and TRBJ2-3, is EAGVTQFPSHSVIEKGQTVTLRCDPISGHDNLYWYRRVMGKEIKFLLHFVKESKQDESGMPNNRFLAERTGGTYSTLKVQPAELEDSGVYFCASSQVIGGTQYFGPGTRLTVL.

The rearrangement uses TRBV30 and TRBJ2-1, with 9 bases matching TRBD2. The CDR3 is 15 amino acids. CDR1 and CDR2 (germline): GTSNPN, SVGIG (reference sequence). The J segment lost 9 bases and the V segment lost 0 bases, leaving 9 bases of the junction unmatched. The CDR3 nucleotides read TGTGCCTGGAGTGTTGCAGCGGGAGGAGGCCTTGAGCAGTTCTTC. Protein: CAWSVAAGGGLEQFF. The full variable domain, in which reference TRBV30 and TRBJ2-1 provide the parts outside the CDR3, is SQTIHQWPATLVQPVGSPLSLECTVEGTSNPNLYWYRQAAGRGLQLLFYSVGIGQISSEVPQNLSASRPQDRQFILSSKKLLLSDSGFYLCAWSVAAGGGLEQFFGPGTRLTVL.

The chain is built from TRBV5-8 and TRBJ2-1, with 7 positions matching TRBD1. J was trimmed by 8 bases and V by 0 bases; bases with no gene match: 2. The CDR3 runs to 13 residues. The V gene's germline CDR1 is SGHTS and CDR2 YDEGEE. CDR3 in DNA: TGTGCCAGCAGCTTGGAGACAGGGTATGAGCAGTTCTTC. Encoded protein: CASSLETGYEQFF. The whole variable domain, filled in from reference TRBV5-8 and TRBJ2-1, reads EAGVTQSPTHLIKTRGQQATLRCSPISGHTSVYWYQQALGLGLQFLLWYDEGEERNRGNFPPRFSGRQFPNYSSELNVNALELEDSALYLCASSLETGYEQFFGPGTRLTVL.

The chain links TRBV5-1 to TRBJ2-7; 9 bases are a match to TRBD2. Germline V gene data show CDR1 as SGHRS and CDR2 as YFSETQ. Losses at the gene ends were 0 bases for V and 7 bases for J; bases not matched to a gene: 17. This CDR3 is 18 amino acids long. This chain's CDR3 is CASSLGASGDSGRREQYF. The CDR3 DNA reads TGCGCCAGCAGCTTGGGGGCTAGCGGGGACTCTGGGCGTCGAGAGCAGTACTTC.

This sequence joins TRBV30 and TRBJ2-1, with no clear D. This CDR3 is built from 11 residues. CDR1 is GTSNPN, CDR2 SVGIG, per germline (reference sequence). V lost 2 bases and J 4 bases, leaving 3 bases between the germline ends. The chain's CDR3 is CAWSLYNEQFF. CDR3 coding DNA: TGTGCCTGGAGTTTATACAATGAGCAGTTCTTC.

V is TRBV25-1 and J is TRBJ2-7; 7 nucleotides line up with TRBD2. In germline, CDR1 is MGHDK, CDR2 SYGVNS. The CDR3 runs to 15 residues. Germline trimming cut 3 bases from V and 2 bases from J; bases unmatched to any gene: 7. The CDR3 nucleotides read TGTGCCAGCAGTGACCGCGGGGGAAATCCCTACGAGCAGTACTTC. Protein product: CASSDRGGNPYEQYF.

The chain carries TRBV6-5 and TRBJ1-6; tentative D call: TRBD1 (6 bases). This CDR3 comprises 14 residues. The V end lost 6 bases, the J end lost 6 bases, and 12 bases lay between the germline ends. Germline V lookup: CDR1 MNHEY, CDR2 SVGAGI. CDR3 bases: TGTGCCAGCAGCGGGGGGCAGAGTAATTCACCCCTCCACTTT. Translating it yields CASSGGQSNSPLHF.

This clone has only one observation. The chain has TRBV27 and TRBJ1-5; 10 bases align to TRBD1. Unmatched junction bases numbered 7, after V lost 2 bases and J lost 6 bases. The CDR3 is 16 residues long. In germline, CDR1 is MNHEY, CDR2 SMNVEV (reference sequence). The CDR3 loop is CASSLTGTGVAQPQHF. CDR3 DNA: TGTGCCAGCAGTTTAACCGGGACAGGGGTAGCTCAGCCCCAGCATTTT.

J is TRBJ1-2 and V is TRBV5-4, with D perhaps TRBD1 (5 bases). V was pared by 0 bases and J by 8 bases, with 11 bases between. This CDR3 is built from 13 residues. CDR1 and CDR2 (germline): SGHNT, YYREEE (reference sequence). The CDR3, as DNA: TGTGCCAGCAGCTTGGTGCAGGGTGGGGGCTACACCTTC. Translation gives CASSLVQGGGYTF.

The J gene is TRBJ1-1, the V gene TRBV7-2; 7 nucleotides line up with TRBD1. CDR3 length: 15 residues. The V gene end was trimmed by 7 bases and the J gene end by 4 bases; junction bases not matched to a gene: 12. Germline V gene data show CDR1 as SGHTA and CDR2 as FQGNSA. The CDR3 protein is CASKQTGATGTEAFF. DNA of the CDR3: TGTGCCAGCAAACAAACAGGGGCCACAGGCACTGAAGCTTTCTTT.

The chain recombines TRBV27 with TRBJ2-1, with D tentatively TRBD2 (6 bases). Between the trimmed V and J ends, which lost 7 bases and 4 bases, there was a span of 14 bases. The CDR3 has 14 residues. Germline CDR1 MNHEY, CDR2 SMNVEV (reference sequence). CDR3 amino acids: CASNAHGTYNEQFF. DNA for the CDR3: TGTGCCAGCAACGCCCATGGGACTTACAATGAGCAGTTCTTC.

This chain connects TRBV30 to TRBJ1-5; TRBD1 matches at 7 bases. V was pared by 4 bases and J by 0 bases, with 6 bases of the junction left unmatched. This CDR3 contains 15 residues. The V gene's germline CDR1 is GTSNPN and CDR2 SVGIG (reference sequence). CDR3 bases: TGTGCCTGGACCACCGGGACAGTTAGCAATCAGCCCCAGCATTTT. Amino acids: CAWTTGTVSNQPQHF.

This clone was counted once. J is TRBJ1-1 and V is TRBV9; D is unclear. Germline V gives CDR1 SGDLS, CDR2 YYNGEE. The CDR3 is 13 residues long. V was clipped by 0 bases and J by 0 bases, with 3 bases between them. DNA for the CDR3: TGTGCCAGCAGCGTAGCAGTGAACACTGAAGCTTTCTTT. Its protein is CASSVAVNTEAFF.

This chain links TRBV2 with TRBJ2-1, with 11 bases that match TRBD2. Germline assignment: CDR1 SNHLY and CDR2 FYNNEI. This CDR3 spans 15 amino acids. The ends lost 6 bases at V and 7 bases at J; junction bases unmatched: 8. The CDR3 here is CASSELAGAPNEQFF. CDR3 coding DNA: TGTGCCAGCAGCGAACTAGCGGGAGCCCCAAATGAGCAGTTCTTC.

V and J are TRBV18 and TRBJ1-4; TRBD1 matches 9 bases. CDR3 length: 16 amino acids. Per germline, CDR1 KGHSH and CDR2 LQKENI. V shed 2 bases, J shed 8 bases, and the junction held 9 bases outside the gene matches. The CDR3 loop reads CASSPIGRDRAEKLFF. In DNA form, the CDR3 reads TGTGCCAGCTCACCAATTGGCCGGGACAGGGCCGAAAAACTGTTTTTT. The entire variable domain, with the rest obtained from reference TRBV18 and TRBJ1-4, is as follows: NAGVMQNPRHLVRRRGQEARLRCSPMKGHSHVYWYRQLPEEGLKFMVYLQKENIIDESGMPKERFSAEFPKEGPSILRIQQVVRGDSAAYFCASSPIGRDRAEKLFFGSGTQLSVL.

This CDR3 reads CASSLIKVSGSSYEQYF. The CDR3, as DNA: TGTGCCAGCAGCTTAATCAAAGTTAGCGGGAGCTCCTACGAGCAGTACTTC. V is TRBV5-4 and J is TRBJ2-7; 9 bases match TRBD2. Germline loops: CDR1 SGHNT, CDR2 YYREEE (reference sequence). Trimming at V came to 2 bases and at J to 0 bases, leaving 9 bases not matched to a gene. The CDR3 loop spans 17 amino acids. Full variable domain (rest looked up from reference TRBV5-4 and TRBJ2-7): ETGVTQSPTHLIKTRGQQVTLRCSSQSGHNTVSWYQQALGQGPQFIFQYYREEENGRGNFPPRFSGLQFPNYSSELNVNALELDDSALYLCASSLIKVSGSSYEQYFGPGTRLTVT.

This chain's CDR3 is CASSGVGVAETQYF. In nucleotides, the CDR3 is TGTGCCAGTAGTGGGGTGGGGGTCGCAGAGACCCAGTACTTC. The chain links TRBV19 to TRBJ2-5; D tentatively reads TRBD1 or TRBD2 (5 bases each). Trimming stripped 5 bases from V and 4 bases from J, with 14 bases between. This CDR3 contains 14 residues. CDR1 is LNHDA, CDR2 SQIVND, per germline (reference sequence).

The chain uses TRBV29-1 and TRBJ2-7; 10 bases fit TRBD2. CDR1 and CDR2 from the germline V gene are SQVTM and ANQGSEA. J gave up 2 bases and V 3 bases, and 7 bases lay outside the gene matches. CDR3 length: 15 amino acids. The CDR3 loop is CSVDGLAGETYEQYF. The CDR3 coding sequence is TGCAGCGTTGATGGCCTAGCGGGAGAAACCTACGAGCAGTACTTC.

The chain joins TRBV28 to TRBJ1-2; 8 positions match TRBD1. This CDR3 has 17 residues. With 5 bases clipped from V and 1 base from J, the junction kept 12 bases outside the gene matches. Germline CDR1 reads MDHEN; CDR2 reads SYDVKM. The CDR3 DNA reads as TGTGCCAGCAGTCGACTACGGACAGGGCGCAGTAACTATGGCTACACCTTC. Its translation: CASSRLRTGRSNYGYTF.

This clone was recorded a few times. The V and J genes are TRBV27 and TRBJ1-5; D is unclear. CDR3 size: 13 residues. V was clipped by 0 bases and J by 7 bases, with 7 bases between them. Germline values: CDR1 MNHEY, CDR2 SMNVEV (reference sequence). CDR3 coding DNA: TGTGCCAGCAGTTTATCGTGGGAACAGCCCCAGCATTTT. Translation gives CASSLSWEQPQHF.